The 25 T cell receptor beta chains below come from one sample, sequenced in a study of shared clonotypes between healthy human individuals. Libraries were prepared by immunoSEQ multiplex PCR; TCRdb keeps only in-frame clonotypes and omits some of them. The profile covers 2,500,000 or so clones, with more than 80% appearing a single time and roughly 0.14% taken by the ten largest. The sample taken for sequencing was naive CD4+ T cells sorted from blood. Subset specified: CD45RA+ positively selected. These receptors were collected from a man in his late teens or twenties in good health.

The V gene is TRBV19, the J gene TRBJ2-3; 8 bases match TRBD2. This CDR3 has 16 residues. Germline V gene data show CDR1 as LNHDA and CDR2 as SQIVND (reference sequence). V lost 3 bases to trimming and J lost 6 bases; unmatched junction nucleotides: 11. CDR3 loop: CASSMRTSGWWDTQYF. The DNA of the CDR3 is TGTGCCAGTAGTATGAGAACTAGCGGCTGGTGGGATACGCAGTATTTT.

The genes are TRBV5-6 and TRBJ1-2, with 8 bases that match TRBD1. The CDR3 totals 18 residues. Per the germline V gene, CDR1 is SGHDT and CDR2 is YYEEEE. J lost 2 bases, V lost 0 bases, and 12 bases had no gene match. CDR3 in DNA: TGTGCCAGCAGCTTGGAAAGGCGGGACAGGAGGCAAAACTATGGCTACACCTTC. Its protein is CASSLERRDRRQNYGYTF. The full variable domain, completed using reference TRBV5-6 and TRBJ1-2, is DAGVTQSPTHLIKTRGQQVTLRCSPKSGHDTVSWYQQALGQGPQFIFQYYEEEERQRGNFPDRFSGHQFPNYSSELNVNALLLGDSALYLCASSLERRDRRQNYGYTFGSGTRLTVV.

The sample holds one count of this clone. The chain has TRBV4-1 and TRBJ1-5; D is possibly TRBD1 (6 bases). CDR1 and CDR2 (germline): MGHRA, YSYEKL. Trimming removed 1 base at V and 3 bases at J, with 10 bases between. There are 15 residues in the CDR3. In nucleotides, the CDR3 is TGCGCCAGCAGCCAAGGGGACACCGACAATCAGCCCCAGCATTTT. Its translation: CASSQGDTDNQPQHF.

The V and J genes are TRBV29-1 and TRBJ1-2; no reliable D call. CDR1 is SQVTM, CDR2 ANQGSEA, per germline. The CDR3 has 12 residues. V lost 6 bases and J lost 4, with 12 bases in between. The CDR3: CSVDPGPYGYTF. CDR3 nucleotide sequence: TGCAGCGTAGACCCAGGACCCTATGGCTACACCTTC.

This rearrangement joins TRBV6-1 to TRBJ2-7; 7 bases are a match to TRBD1. This CDR3 region has 13 residues. J was trimmed by 3 bases and V by 7 bases; bases with no gene match: 6. The germline gives CDR1 MNHNS, CDR2 SASEGT. The CDR3, as DNA: TGTGCCAGCAACAGGGGCCGCTACTACGAGCAGTACTTC. Translation gives CASNRGRYYEQYF.

The chain recombines TRBV11-3 with TRBJ1-1; 8 bases align to TRBD1. The germline V gene encodes CDR1 SGHNT and CDR2 YENEEA. The CDR3 is made up of 15 amino acids. J was trimmed by 1 base and V by 2 bases; bases with no gene match: 3. The CDR3 reads CASSLQGAWNTEAFF. The CDR3 DNA reads as TGTGCCAGCAGCTTACAGGGGGCCTGGAACACTGAAGCTTTCTTT.

V usage is TRBV4-3 and J usage is TRBJ2-7; TRBD1 is a possible D gene (5 bases). The CDR3 extends over 15 amino acids. Germline V lookup: CDR1 LGHNA, CDR2 YSLEER. Trimming removed 2 bases from V and 2 bases from J, with 13 bases in between. The CDR3 region has the DNA TGCGCCAGCAGCCAAACCCCAAAGGGGACCTACGAGCAGTACTTC. Amino acids: CASSQTPKGTYEQYF.

About this clone itself: The sample contains more than one DNA sequence encoding this CDR3. The chain links TRBV5-1 to TRBJ2-5; 9 bases map to TRBD1. The CDR3 extends over 15 amino acids. Germline V lookup: CDR1 SGHRS, CDR2 YFSETQ. The trim removed 3 bases at V and 5 bases at J, leaving 8 bases unmatched. The DNA for the CDR3 is TGCGCCAGCAGCTCGACCGGGACAGGGCAGGAGACCCAGTACTTC. The encoded protein is CASSSTGTGQETQYF.

The genes are TRBV19 and TRBJ2-3, with TRBD1 matching 7 bases. V shed 7 bases and J 0 bases; nucleotides not matched to a gene: 10. There are 16 residues in the CDR3. CDR1 and CDR2 from the germline V gene are LNHDA and SQIVND (reference sequence). CDR3 nucleotides: TGTGCCAGTAACCGTAGAGGGGGCCTAAGCACAGATACGCAGTATTTT. Encoded protein: CASNRRGGLSTDTQYF. The entire variable domain, with the rest obtained from reference TRBV19 and TRBJ2-3, is as follows: DGGITQSPKYLFRKEGQNVTLSCEQNLNHDAMYWYRQDPGQGLRLIYYSQIVNDFQKGDIAEGYSVSREKKESFPLTVTSAQKNPTAFYLCASNRRGGLSTDTQYFGPGTRLTVL.

In this sample, this clone turned up a few times. The chain combines TRBV9 with TRBJ2-5; 10 bases match TRBD2. CDR3 length equals 15 residues. V trimming: 4 bases; J trimming: 4 bases; junction bases outside the gene matches: 7. Germline V lookup: CDR1 SGDLS, CDR2 YYNGEE. In DNA form, the CDR3 reads TGTGCCAGCAGCTATCAAGCGGGGGGGGCAGAGACCCAGTACTTC. It codes for CASSYQAGGAETQYF.

The chain combines TRBV30 with TRBJ1-6, with D possibly being TRBD1 (5 bases). CDR3 length: 14 amino acids. In germline, CDR1 is GTSNPN, CDR2 SVGIG (reference sequence). V was pared by 1 base and J by 4 bases, with 8 bases between. The CDR3 region has the DNA TGTGCCTGGAGTGCAGGGACTTATAATTCACCCCTCCACTTT. Encoded protein: CAWSAGTYNSPLHF.

The V gene is TRBV2, the J gene TRBJ2-1; 8 bases are shared with TRBD1. Germline V lookup: CDR1 SNHLY, CDR2 FYNNEI. V lost 5 bases to trimming and J lost 8 bases; unmatched junction nucleotides: 11. This CDR3 is built from 15 residues. The CDR3 DNA reads TGTGCCAGCAGTCACGACAGGGGAGGTATGGATGAGCAGTTCTTC. Translating it yields CASSHDRGGMDEQFF.

The chain combines TRBV10-3 with TRBJ2-6, with 8 bases aligning to TRBD2. This CDR3 contains 18 residues. V trimming: 4 bases; J trimming: 0 bases; junction bases outside the gene matches: 8. CDR1 and CDR2 from the germline V gene are ENHRY and SYGVKD. CDR3 coding DNA: TGTGCCATCAGTGTTCGGGAGGGCATGGACTCTGGGGCCAACGTCCTGACTTTC. This sequence encodes CAISVREGMDSGANVLTF.

The chain has TRBV5-1 and TRBJ2-1; perhaps TRBD2 as D (5 bases). Looked up from germline, CDR1 is SGHRS and CDR2 is YFSETQ. Trimming shortened V by 0 bases and J by 0 bases, and 10 bases separated the two germline ends. CDR3 length: 16 residues. The chain's CDR3 is CASSLGGMSSYNEQFF. In DNA, the CDR3 is TGCGCCAGCAGCTTGGGAGGGATGAGCTCCTACAATGAGCAGTTCTTC.

The chain is built from TRBV4-2 and TRBJ1-2; 8 bases match TRBD1. The CDR3 runs to 15 residues. CDR1 is LGHNA, CDR2 YNFKEQ, per germline. The trim removed 4 bases at V and 3 bases at J, leaving 7 bases unmatched. The CDR3 DNA is TGTGCCAGCAGCCCACACCAACAGGGGGACTATGGCTACACCTTC. This gives the protein CASSPHQQGDYGYTF.

Of note for this clone: This same CDR3 is encoded by further DNA sequences in the sample. The chain couples TRBV6-1 to TRBJ2-7, with 7 nucleotides matching TRBD2. J was trimmed by 5 bases and V by 0 bases; bases with no gene match: 4. The germline V gene encodes CDR1 MNHNS and CDR2 SASEGT. This CDR3 contains 14 residues. In nucleotides, the CDR3 is TGTGCCAGCAGTGAAGCCCTCCGGGGGGACGAGCAGTACTTC. Protein: CASSEALRGDEQYF.

The V gene is TRBV18, the J gene TRBJ1-5, with D unresolved. V gave up 2 bases and J gave up 7 bases, with 6 bases separating them. The CDR3 contains 12 residues. Germline CDR1 and CDR2: KGHSH and LQKENI. The DNA of the CDR3 is TGTGCCAGCTCACCATGGGGACAGCCCCAGCATTTT. It translates to CASSPWGQPQHF.

On this clone: Other nucleotide sequences in the sample specify the same CDR3. The chain uses TRBV5-1 and TRBJ1-1; a weak D match, TRBD1 (5 bases). CDR3 length: 14 amino acids. CDR1 is SGHRS, CDR2 YFSETQ, per germline. The V and J ends lost 0 bases and 2 bases respectively, with 8 bases between them. CDR3 DNA sequence: TGCGCCAGCAGCTTGGGCGACAGAAACACTGAAGCTTTCTTT. It codes for CASSLGDRNTEAFF.

The V gene is TRBV11-2, the J gene TRBJ2-3; the match to TRBD2 covers 8 bases. Trimming removed 5 bases from V and 3 bases from J; junction bases left unmatched: 13. From germline, CDR1 is SGHAT and CDR2 FQNNGV. This CDR3 is 17 amino acids long. CDR3 DNA sequence: TGTGCCAGCAGCCGGCCGGGACTAGGGGTGAAAACAGATACGCAGTATTTT. Protein: CASSRPGLGVKTDTQYF.

In DNA, the CDR3 is TGTGCCAGCAGCGGGACTTCTTACTACGAGCAGTACTTC. It specifies CASSGTSYYEQYF. The gene calls are TRBV6-5 and TRBJ2-7; D is possibly TRBD2 (6 bases). The CDR3 length is 13 residues. Trimming removed 6 bases from V and 3 bases from J, with 12 bases in between. Germline values: CDR1 MNHEY, CDR2 SVGAGI.

The CDR3 protein is CAWGVADTQYF. CDR3 sequence (DNA): TGTGCCTGGGGGGTTGCAGATACGCAGTATTTT. The chain is built from TRBV30 and TRBJ2-3, with D unclear. The V end was cut by 5 bases, the J end by 4 bases, with 7 bases between. Germline V CDR1 and CDR2: GTSNPN, SVGIG (reference sequence). This CDR3 is 11 amino acids long.

The chain combines TRBV29-1 with TRBJ2-7; a weak D match, TRBD2 (6 bases). Germline-derived CDR1 and CDR2 are SQVTM and ANQGSEA. This CDR3 spans 12 amino acids. For the CDR3, the DNA is TGCACCATAACGGAAGGAGCGGGTGAGCAGTACTTC. It encodes CTITEGAGEQYF.

V is TRBV10-1 and J is TRBJ2-5; D gene unclear. The germline CDR1 and CDR2 sequences are WNHNN and SYGVQD (reference sequence). This CDR3 contains 13 residues. The V gene lost 5 bases and the J gene lost 4 bases, with 11 bases spanning the gap. CDR3 sequence: CASSPQLGETQYF. The CDR3 DNA reads TGCGCCAGCAGTCCCCAACTGGGAGAGACCCAGTACTTC.

The V call is TRBV27, the J call TRBJ1-2; D uncertain. Trimming took off 6 bases at V and 0 bases at J, with 14 bases between the two ends. CDR1 and CDR2 (germline): MNHEY, SMNVEV (reference sequence). The CDR3 consists of 15 residues. CDR3 region: CASRISVGANYGYTF. The CDR3 DNA sequence: TGTGCCAGCAGAATCTCGGTCGGAGCTAACTATGGCTACACCTTC.

The rearrangement links TRBV5-1 to TRBJ1-4; TRBD1 is a possible D gene (5 bases). The CDR3 consists of 15 residues. The V end was cut by 3 bases, the J end by 3 bases, with 12 bases between. Looked up from germline, CDR1 is SGHRS and CDR2 is YFSETQ. CDR3 coding DNA: TGCGCCAGCAGCTGGAACACAGGCCCTAATGAAAAACTGTTTTTT. Protein product: CASSWNTGPNEKLFF.